This T cell receptor beta chain came from a study of response to subunit inactivated influenza vaccine. Germline V CDR1 and CDR2: MDHEN, SYDVKM. V dropped 8 bases and J dropped 7 bases, with 17 bases sitting between them. This CDR3 has 14 amino acids. This clonotype came up many times. Using its own MiXCR run on the RT-PCR reads, TCRdb lists one record per CDR3 protein. The repertoire holds more than 150,000 distinct CDR3 sequences, with around a tenth as singletons. The V and J genes are TRBV28 and TRBJ2-2; perhaps TRBD2 as D (5 bases). The receptor was isolated from a man aged 50-60 years who received an inactivated influenza vaccine. The sequenced sample was non-naive T cells sorted from PBMCs, obtained on the day of vaccination. Here the CDR3 reads CASLRREGFGELFF. The CDR3 coding sequence is TGTGCCAGCCTCCGGAGAGAGGGATTCGGGGAGCTGTTTTTT.